Presented here are 28 T cell receptor beta chains from one specimen sequenced in a study of T-cell reconstitution after alpha-beta-depleted transplantation in children. TCRbeta library preparation incorporated unique molecular identifiers. Each CDR3 protein is one row after TCRdb ran MiXCR on the PCR reads. The repertoire holds about 590,000 distinct CDR3 sequences, with 10% to 15% as singletons. The sample was PBMCs, mostly from graft donor cells, taken 360 days after TCRalphabeta/CD19-depleted stem cell transplant. The receptor set was obtained from a male patient under 18 who had a stem cell transplant for acute myeloid leukemia, so the T cells may come from the graft donor.

CDR3 DNA sequence: TGTGCCAGCAGCTTAATAGTCAGGGGGCAAGAGACCCAGTACTTC. Translated, it gives CASSLIVRGQETQYF. The rearrangement uses TRBV7-6 and TRBJ2-5; 7 positions agree with TRBD1. This CDR3 has 15 amino acids. Germline V gene sequence: CDR1 SGHVS, CDR2 FNYEAQ. V lost 2 bases, J lost 2 bases, and 5 bases stayed unmatched.

This clonotype was detected many times. This chain connects TRBV3-1 to TRBJ2-2; D gene uncertain. Germline V CDR1 and CDR2: LGHDT, YNNKEL (reference sequence). Deletions cut 3 bases from V and 7 bases from J, with 6 bases between. The CDR3 sequence is 12 residues long. The CDR3 nucleotides read TGTGCCAGCAGCCAGGTGAACGGGGAGCTGTTTTTT. Translation gives CASSQVNGELFF.

The chain links TRBV12-3 or TRBV12-4 to TRBJ2-1; D might be TRBD2 (5 bases). V shed 1 base and J shed 2 bases, with 9 bases lying between them. This CDR3 spans 15 amino acids. This chain's CDR3 is CASSLGGLTYNEQFF. CDR3 nucleotides: TGTGCCAGCAGTTTAGGCGGACTGACCTACAATGAGCAGTTCTTC.

The chain uses TRBV7-3 and TRBJ2-6; TRBD1 is a possible D gene (5 bases). This CDR3 has 16 amino acids. Trimming stripped 3 bases from V and 1 base from J, with 10 bases between. Looked up from germline, CDR1 is SGHTA and CDR2 is FQGTGA. DNA for the CDR3: TGTGCCAGCAGCTTTCAAAAGGGGTCTGGGGCCAACGTCCTGACTTTC. This codes for CASSFQKGSGANVLTF.

The chain recombines TRBV7-9 with TRBJ2-7; tentative D call: TRBD2 (7 bases). The germline V and J ends were trimmed by 6 bases and 5 bases, with 23 bases remaining between them. Germline V gene lookup returns CDR1 SEHNR and CDR2 FQNEAQ (reference sequence). The CDR3 is made up of 16 amino acids. The CDR3 coding sequence is TGTGCCAGCAGTATAGGGGGACTAAAAATCAGCCACGAGCAGTACTTC. Its translation is CASSIGGLKISHEQYF.

This sequence joins TRBV29-1 and TRBJ1-5; D possibly corresponds to TRBD1 (6 bases). This CDR3 is 13 amino acids long. Per germline, CDR1 SQVTM and CDR2 ANQGSEA. V lost 7 bases to trimming and J lost 3 bases, with 13 bases between them. The CDR3 DNA reads as TGCAGCGCTTCGACAGGTTCCAATCAGCCCCAGCATTTT. Protein product: CSASTGSNQPQHF.

This clonotype was picked up many times. The chain is built from TRBV28 and TRBJ2-1; 12 bases map to TRBD2. Trimming cost V 5 bases and J 5 bases; bases outside gene matches: 10. CDR1 and CDR2 (germline): MDHEN, SYDVKM. This CDR3 comprises 17 residues. CDR3 DNA sequence: TGTGCCAGCAGTCCGCAAAGGGGACTAGCGGGCCACAATGAGCAGTTCTTC. Translation gives CASSPQRGLAGHNEQFF.

This clonotype was seen at least ten times. This chain links TRBV11-2 with TRBJ2-3, with unresolved D. CDR1 is SGHAT and CDR2 is FQNNGV in the germline V gene. The CDR3 runs 12 residues. The V end was cut by 5 bases, the J end by 10 bases, with 13 bases between. The CDR3 coding sequence is TGTGCCAGCAGCCCAGGCACGCCCGCGCAGTATTTT. Protein sequence: CASSPGTPAQYF.

This clonotype was detected a few times. The chain links TRBV18 to TRBJ2-1; the match to TRBD2 covers 11 bases. The CDR3 length is 15 residues. The V gene's germline CDR1 is KGHSH and CDR2 LQKENI. V gave up 5 bases and J gave up 9 bases; unmatched junction bases: 9. CDR3 bases: TGTGCCAGCTCAGAATTAGCGGGAGGGCCAGGTGAGCAGTTCTTC. Protein sequence: CASSELAGGPGEQFF.

This chain uses TRBV7-3 with TRBJ2-2, with 11 bases lining up with TRBD2. The germline V gene encodes CDR1 SGHTA and CDR2 FQGTGA. The CDR3 contains 16 residues. The V gene end was trimmed by 6 bases and the J gene end by 5 bases; junction bases not matched to a gene: 8. CDR3 nucleotides: TGTGCCAGCAGACCCACTAGCGGGAGTGATACCGGGGAGCTGTTTTTT. Amino acid sequence: CASRPTSGSDTGELFF.

The CDR3 DNA follows: TGCGCCAGCAGTGGCCAGGGGTGGACAGATACGCAGTATTTT. Its translation: CASSGQGWTDTQYF. The chain is built from TRBV5-1 and TRBJ2-3; D is perhaps TRBD1 (6 bases). Per the germline V gene, CDR1 is SGHRS and CDR2 is YFSETQ. The length of the CDR3 is 14 residues. The germline V and J ends were trimmed by 5 bases and 3 bases, with 13 bases remaining between them.

This clonotype was seen repeatedly, ten times or more. This chain uses TRBV4-2 with TRBJ2-5, with D maybe TRBD2 (6 bases). V was clipped by 4 bases and J by 4 bases, with 16 bases between them. This CDR3 region has 15 residues. Germline-derived CDR1 and CDR2 are LGHNA and YNFKEQ. This chain's CDR3 is CASSRTILGGETQYF. The CDR3 coding sequence is TGTGCCAGCAGCCGTACCATCCTCGGGGGAGAGACCCAGTACTTC.

This clonotype appeared a few times. The CDR3 DNA reads TGTGCCAGCAGGGTCGGTACCTACGAGCAGTACTTC. Protein sequence: CASRVGTYEQYF. The chain links TRBV28 to TRBJ2-7; D is unresolved. The germline V and J ends were trimmed by 6 bases and 2 bases, with 8 bases remaining between them. The CDR3 has 12 residues. In germline, CDR1 is MDHEN, CDR2 SYDVKM.

V and J are TRBV20-1 and TRBJ2-1, with D possibly being TRBD1 (5 bases). V was shortened by 3 bases and J by 4 bases, with 16 bases between the two germline ends. This CDR3 region has 15 residues. Germline V lookup: CDR1 DFQATT, CDR2 SNEGSKA (reference sequence). The CDR3 reads CSASIRGFLYNEQFF. The CDR3 DNA sequence: TGCAGTGCTAGTATAAGGGGTTTTCTTTACAATGAGCAGTTCTTC.

This clonotype was picked up many times. This chain connects TRBV24-1 to TRBJ2-1; 7 nucleotides line up with TRBD1. The trim removed 0 bases at V and 4 bases at J, leaving 5 bases unmatched. The CDR3 contains 16 residues. The germline V gene has CDR1 KGHDR and CDR2 SFDVKD. CDR3 DNA sequence: TGTGCCACCAGTGATTTGCGAGACAGGGCTTACAATGAGCAGTTCTTC. Amino acid sequence: CATSDLRDRAYNEQFF.

This clonotype was seen only a few times. This rearrangement joins TRBV12-3 or TRBV12-4 to TRBJ2-7, with D perhaps matching TRBD1 (6 bases). This CDR3 has 14 amino acids. The V end lost 7 bases, the J end lost 3 bases, and 16 bases lay between the germline ends. The DNA for the CDR3 is TGTGCCAGCACTCGGTCAGGGGTGGGCTACGAGCAGTACTTC. Its protein is CASTRSGVGYEQYF.

In its sample, this clonotype was seen a few times. The V and J genes are TRBV5-1 and TRBJ1-1; D remains ambiguous. V lost 2 bases to trimming and J lost 1 base, with 6 bases between them. CDR3 length: 13 amino acids. CDR1 is SGHRS and CDR2 is YFSETQ in the germline V gene. In nucleotides, the CDR3 is TGCGCCAGCAGCTTCCACAGGAACACTGAAGCTTTCTTT. Residues: CASSFHRNTEAFF.

The genes are TRBV27 and TRBJ2-7; perhaps TRBD2 as D (6 bases). CDR1 is MNHEY, CDR2 SMNVEV, per germline (reference sequence). This CDR3 region has 12 residues. Deletions cut 11 bases from V and 7 bases from J, with 18 bases between. The CDR3 nucleotides read TGTGCCTCAAAGCCCGGAGGAGGGGAGCAGTACTTC. Translated, it gives CASKPGGGEQYF.

This clonotype was recorded many times. The chain is built from TRBV5-1 and TRBJ2-1; D may be TRBD2 (6 bases). The CDR3 sequence is 13 residues long. Between the trimmed V and J ends, which lost 4 bases and 2 bases, there was a span of 7 bases. Looked up from germline, CDR1 is SGHRS and CDR2 is YFSETQ. Here the CDR3 reads CASSAGPYNEQFF. CDR3 bases: TGCGCCAGCAGCGCGGGACCCTACAATGAGCAGTTCTTC.

The chain carries TRBV9 and TRBJ2-7; D might be TRBD1 or TRBD2, each matching 5 bases. Germline loops: CDR1 SGDLS, CDR2 YYNGEE. This CDR3 comprises 16 residues. V gave up 3 bases and J gave up 4 bases, with 20 bases separating them. This CDR3 is CASSEAARDGRYEQYF. The DNA of the CDR3 is TGTGCCAGCAGCGAAGCCGCCCGGGACGGACGATACGAGCAGTACTTC.

J is TRBJ2-3 and V is TRBV10-3; 7 bases align to TRBD2. The J segment lost 5 bases and the V segment lost 3 bases, leaving 11 bases of the junction unmatched. The CDR3 has 16 amino acids. The V gene's germline CDR1 is ENHRY and CDR2 SYGVKD. The CDR3 loop reads CAISEGREPPIDTQYF. CDR3 nucleotides: TGTGCCATCAGTGAAGGGCGGGAGCCTCCAATAGATACGCAGTATTTT.

The chain couples TRBV3-1 to TRBJ2-1; TRBD2 might be the D (6 bases). The V gene lost 8 bases and the J gene lost 7 bases, with 15 bases spanning the gap. This CDR3 has 13 residues. Germline V gene lookup returns CDR1 LGHDT and CDR2 YNNKEL (reference sequence). CDR3 protein: CASEDRAGNEQFF. The CDR3 region has the DNA TGTGCCAGCGAAGATCGGGCGGGAAATGAGCAGTTCTTC.

There are many counts of this clonotype. In nucleotides, the CDR3 is TGTGCCAGCAGTTCCCTCAGGGGAGGGGAGCAGTACTTC. It yields the protein CASSSLRGGEQYF. The rearrangement uses TRBV28 and TRBJ2-7; possibly TRBD2 for D (7 bases). V lost 4 bases and J lost 7, with 14 bases in between. CDR3 length: 13 residues. Looked up from germline, CDR1 is MDHEN and CDR2 is SYDVKM. The complete variable domain, with remaining parts taken from reference TRBV28 and TRBJ2-7, reads DVKVTQSSRYLVKRTGEKVFLECVQDMDHENMFWYRQDPGLGLRLIYFSYDVKMKEKGDIPEGYSVSREKKERFSLILESASTNQTSMYLCASSSLRGGEQYFGPGTRLTVT.

This clonotype was picked up a small number of times. The chain combines TRBV20-1 with TRBJ2-3; D perhaps matches TRBD1 (6 bases). CDR1 is DFQATT, CDR2 SNEGSKA, per germline (reference sequence). CDR3 length equals 12 residues. The ends were cut back, 4 bases at V and 4 bases at J, with 9 bases in the middle. The CDR3 DNA is TGCAGTGCTAAGCCAGGGGCAGATACGCAGTATTTT. The encoded protein is CSAKPGADTQYF.

This clonotype was recorded many times. J is TRBJ2-1 and V is TRBV4-2, with 11 nucleotides matching TRBD2. Germline trimming cut 0 bases from V and 9 bases from J; bases unmatched to any gene: 4. The germline V gene has CDR1 LGHNA and CDR2 YNFKEQ. The CDR3 is 15 residues long. The CDR3 bases are TGTGCCAGCAGCCAAGATGGGCTAGCGGGAGGTGAGCAGTTCTTC. This gives the protein CASSQDGLAGGEQFF.

The chain joins TRBV24-1 to TRBJ2-3, with 7 nucleotides matching TRBD1. Germline lookup yields CDR1 KGHDR and CDR2 SFDVKD. V trimming: 3 bases; J trimming: 4 bases; junction bases outside the gene matches: 6. The CDR3 is 15 amino acids. The CDR3 DNA follows: TGTGCCACCAGTGATCTCAGACAGGGACCAGATACGCAGTATTTT. It is translated as CATSDLRQGPDTQYF.

This clonotype has only a few counts. This chain joins TRBV29-1 and TRBJ2-1, with TRBD2 matching over 8 bases. CDR3 length: 14 amino acids. CDR1 is SQVTM, CDR2 ANQGSEA, per germline. The ends lost 4 bases at V and 4 bases at J; junction bases unmatched: 6. CDR3: CSVAGRARYNEQFF. CDR3 in DNA: TGCAGCGTTGCCGGGAGGGCTCGATACAATGAGCAGTTCTTC.

In this sample, this clonotype turned up a few times. The chain couples TRBV5-1 to TRBJ2-5; D not certain. With 6 bases removed from V and 3 bases from J, the gap between germline ends came to 6 bases. There are 11 residues in the CDR3. CDR1 is SGHRS, CDR2 YFSETQ, per germline. CDR3 in DNA: TGCGCCAGCATGATAAAAGAGACCCAGTACTTC. Translation: CASMIKETQYF.